The entry below gives a single T cell receptor beta chain sequence along with its context. Its antigen target is currently unknown. There are no base qualities to consult, and no much larger clone falls within one base. The immunoSEQ Assay, a bias-controlled multiplex PCR, was used to amplify TCRbeta CDR3 regions from genomic DNA. Under the source paper's analysis protocol: The number of nucleated cells in each sample was estimated from the amplification of reference gene primers within the assay. Sequence reads were collapsed and filtered to measure the absolute abundance of every unique TCRbeta CDR3 rearrangement. For each sample, productive Simpson clonality was calculated as the square root of Simpson's diversity index across productive rearrangements. Entries here come from immuneACCESS through TCRdb and include only in-frame sequences with V and J called. Some clones fail to appear in such tables; in the studies checked, an unresolved V gene covers under half of the shortfall, and the cause of the remainder is unknown. The V and J calls and clone size come from that table; D and trimming were worked out from the DNA. This sample holds about 59,000 clones; approximately 80% were observed only once. The ten biggest clones cover roughly 10% of the sample.

Trimming accounts for 1 base at V and 5 bases at J, while the number of junction bases matched to no gene is 1. From the germline V gene, CDR1 is SQVTM and CDR2 is ANQGSEA. Taken from cysteine to phenylalanine, the CDR3 has 14 residues. Only CDR3 DNA remains: 42 bases, in frame from the first base. The collaborating institutions used their own protocols to collect whole blood in K2EDTA tubes. For TCRbeta analysis, collaborators shipped samples in one of three forms: frozen whole blood, isolated PBMCs, or DNA extracted from either of those sample types. This entry belongs to a study of blood T cell repertoires in COVID-19 (dated by TCRdb to 2019 to 2021). Background for the entire study: The collaborator samples originated in the United States, Italy and Spain and spanned the acute and convalescent phases of COVID-19. The prospective study material was composed of cDNA or gDNA derived from T cells, B-cell-depleted T cells, or PBMCs. Subjects who had been exposed to COVID-19, were actively infected with it, or had recovered from it provided the deeply sampled blood TCRbeta repertoires that made up the dataset. The repertoires were released in a freely available public database meant as a resource for research on the immune response to SARS-CoV-2. Samples were obtained from the ongoing ImmuneRACE study (first 160 participants) and from 1,254 subjects provided by 6 global collaborators. Nearly every sample came with metadata listing a de-identified subject ID, COVID-19 status, age in years and sex. Where available, HLA class I and class II types were obtained from metadata supplied by the sample provider rather than from assay-based typing. Beyond this particular receptor, the publication reports: How much clinical and demographic metadata was included differed by source and by participant, and the metadata was provided uncurated.

The receptor's source is a human donor in a cohort sampled during active COVID-19. Sequencing was done on a sample of peripheral blood. In this chain, TRBV29-1 is recombined with TRBJ2-5, with TRBD2 matching 13 junction bases. The CDR3 sequence is CSVEALAGGETQYF. In nucleotide form, the sequence is TGCAGCGTTGAAGCACTAGCGGGAGGGGAGACCCAGTACTTC.